This T cell receptor (beta chain) was obtained from a study of cytomegalovirus exposure and HLA in healthy donors. Produced via immunoSEQ multiplex PCR; TCRdb's table is partial and in-frame only. Among around 150,000 clones listed, around 96% were seen once. Among the 90 to 150 subjects of the validation cohort, separate from the approximately 700-subject first cohort, were the donors. The germline V gene has CDR1 MNHEY and CDR2 SVGAGI. V dropped 2 bases and J dropped 2; count of bases not matched to a gene: 3. The CDR3 covers 15 residues. The V and J genes are TRBV6-5 and TRBJ1-3; 7 bases are a match to TRBD1. Sequenced material: PBMCs. This receptor was identified in a woman aged 18-29 years in good health and CMV-seronegative. In DNA form, the CDR3 reads TGTGCCAGCAGTTACAGGGGGCTTGCTGGAAACACCATATATTTT. Translation: CASSYRGLAGNTIYF.